The entry below gives a single T cell receptor beta chain sequence along with its context. The antigen remains unidentified. Distinct nucleotide sequences in the sample also encode this CDR3. The CDR3 extends over 13 amino acids. V shed 3 bases and J shed 1 base, with 8 bases lying between them. Germline lookup yields CDR1 SGHNT and CDR2 YYREEE (reference sequence). The run depth of the assay was deep. Method: immunoSEQ multiplex PCR; TCRdb's copy keeps in-frame clones and lacks some. The table includes over 2 million clones, around 90% detected once. This entry comes from a study of shared clonotypes between healthy human individuals. Study-wide background: A donor's plate count was three for CD4 naive and three for CD4 memory; CD8 naive had two and CD8 memory one. The study, taken as a whole, reports: The study found lower generation probabilities in non-shared clonotypes than in those shared by all four donors. The naive CD4 repertoires of a handful of donors were compared, and roughly 5% of clonotypes were shared.

The clonotype originates from a man between 18 and 35 years old in good health. Some clones in this sample may be carry-over from other donors' samples. Sequencing was done on a sample of naive CD4+ T cells from PBMCs. Stated subset: CD45RA+ positively selected. The gene calls are TRBV5-4 and TRBJ2-7; possible D gene TRBD2, 6 bases. The CDR3 DNA is TGTGCCAGCAGCTGGGGAGGTTCCTACGAGCAGTACTTC. Amino acid sequence: CASSWGGSYEQYF. Drawing the rest from reference TRBV5-4 and TRBJ2-7, the complete variable domain is ETGVTQSPTHLIKTRGQQVTLRCSSQSGHNTVSWYQQALGQGPQFIFQYYREEENGRGNFPPRFSGLQFPNYSSELNVNALELDDSALYLCASSWGGSYEQYFGPGTRLTVT.